This T cell receptor beta chain was sequenced for a study of blood T cell repertoires in COVID-19. Study-wide background: Samples of COVID-19 (acute and convalescent) were obtained from the United States, Italy and Spain. T cells, B-cell-depleted T cells, or PBMCs provided the cDNA or gDNA that served as material.

Original processing notes: Amplification with reference gene primers provided the estimates of nucleated cell counts. Libraries were prepared by immunoSEQ multiplex PCR; TCRdb keeps only in-frame clonotypes and omits some of them. That table gives V, J and clone size, and the DNA gave D and trimming. This table has under 200,000 clones, around 80% appearing once. The junction had 3 bases not matched to a gene; V was cut back by 6 bases and J by 2 bases. This CDR3 contains 14 residues. CDR1 is LNHDA and CDR2 is SQIVND in the germline V gene (reference sequence). This chain links TRBV19 with TRBJ1-4, with 7 nucleotides matching TRBD1. The sequence came from a man aged 55 to 70 with acute or convalescent COVID-19. Material: peripheral blood. The CDR3 nucleotides are TGTGCCAGTAGCGCACAGGGGACTAATGAAAAACTGTTTTTT. Protein: CASSAQGTNEKLFF.